This is a list of T cell receptor beta chains from one sample in a study of OX40 agonist ivuxolimab in advanced cancers. The assay was immunoSEQ multiplex PCR, and TCRdb's table has in-frame clones only and misses some. This table has approximately 68,000 clones, approximately 91% appearing once. This sample comprised CD4+ or CD8+ T cells sorted from blood, obtained in a trial of the OX40 agonist ivuxolimab. The receptors derive from an adult with an advanced solid tumor such as melanoma, head and neck, liver or kidney cancer. Each CDR3 is given with its conserved first and last residue. Fields, in order: V gene, CDR3 protein.

v_call: TRBV5-6
cdr3_aa: CASSRSLTSRVWEQYF

v_call: TRBV11-2
cdr3_aa: CASSPGLSETQYF

v_call: TRBV6-1
cdr3_aa: CASILTGPLNQPQHF

v_call: TRBV4-1
cdr3_aa: CASSQDRESRNTQYF

v_call: TRBV6-1
cdr3_aa: CASTRQGANEQYF

v_call: TRBV6-1
cdr3_aa: CASSERGESGRIYGYTF

v_call: TRBV6-1
cdr3_aa: CASTEGRVGNQPQHF

v_call: TRBV4-1
cdr3_aa: CASSQQGGRQPQHF

v_call: TRBV5-5
cdr3_aa: CASSPGLAGVLGGELFF

v_call: TRBV6-5
cdr3_aa: CASRNRGLIDEQYF

v_call: TRBV25-1
cdr3_aa: CASSARTGGTDTQYF

v_call: TRBV11-2
cdr3_aa: CASSLTSGGGSDTQYF

v_call: TRBV7-8
cdr3_aa: CASSNQQGYREQYF

v_call: TRBV28
cdr3_aa: CASSPWTGYTGELFF

v_call: TRBV7-8
cdr3_aa: CASSPRQDSSGKYNEQFF

v_call: TRBV2
cdr3_aa: CASSGGLNTEAFF

v_call: TRBV6-5
cdr3_aa: CASSLDRNTDTQYF

v_call: TRBV6-1
cdr3_aa: CASSEMGLLGETQYF

v_call: TRBV7-9
cdr3_aa: CASSQGAGPYEQYF

v_call: TRBV11-3
cdr3_aa: CASSLGENTEAFF

v_call: TRBV5-6
cdr3_aa: CASSLDTSGGETQYF

v_call: TRBV30
cdr3_aa: CAWSPTGGLSQPQHF

v_call: TRBV2
cdr3_aa: CASGYRGGSAEQFF